This record concerns one TCR beta chain sequence. In the authors' methods: Reference gene primer amplification gave nucleated cell count estimates. Profiled with immunoSEQ multiplex PCR; TCRdb holds only in-frame clones, not every one. The DNA gave D and trimming, while V, J and clone size come from that table. The sample consists of some 41,000 clones, 86% of them appearing once. This entry comes from a study of blood T cell repertoires in COVID-19. About the research overall: Collection of acute and convalescent COVID-19 samples took place in the United States, Italy and Spain.

This CDR3 region has 17 residues. Trimming took 2 bases from V and 3 from J, leaving 17 bases between them. Germline V gene sequence: CDR1 KGHSH, CDR2 LQKENI. Source material: peripheral blood. The rearrangement links TRBV18 to TRBJ1-3; possibly TRBD1 for D (5 bases). The source is a human donor in a cohort sampled during active COVID-19. CDR3 sequence (DNA): TGTGCCAGCTCACCAATCGGCGGGACCGGAGGTGGAAACACCATATATTTT. Translating gives CASSPIGGTGGGNTIYF.